This T cell receptor beta chain stems from a study of OX40 agonist ivuxolimab in advanced cancers. Regarding the research as a whole: Ivuxolimab was a fully human IgG2 agonistic monoclonal antibody targeting the costimulatory receptor OX40 (CD134). Patients were allowed to have had prior anti-PD-1, anti-PD-L1 or anti-CTLA-4 therapy, and 40% of the dose-escalation patients had previously received checkpoint inhibitors. The paper reports the monotherapy dose-escalation portion (N of about 51 patients) of the phase I ivuxolimab trial. Partial responses occurred in three dose-escalation patients: two with cutaneous melanoma and one with hepatocellular carcinoma. In the dose-escalation cohort, roughly four fifths of patients were male, and the mean age was approximately 60 years, with a range of 23 to 79. Among the roughly 50 dose-escalation patients, some 20 had hepatocellular carcinoma, 15 or so melanoma, 9 renal cell carcinoma and 9 head and neck cancer. Intravenous ivuxolimab was administered to patients every 2 weeks at six dose levels: 0.01, 0.1, 0.3, 1.5, 3 and 10 mg/kg. Peripheral TCRbeta sequencing aimed to test whether ivuxolimab altered TCR sequence diversity and caused clonal T-cell expansion.

In regard to this clone: It has no known antigen specificity. Within one base of it there is no much larger clone, and no base qualities were kept.

The germline V gene sets CDR1 to ENHRY and CDR2 to SYGVKD. Its CDR3 holds 14 amino acids, cysteine through phenylalanine. The retained sequence is limited to the CDR3, 42 bases, with the frame set at the first base. V trim: 4 bases; J trim: 6 bases; unmatched bases: 6. General study outcomes and caveats: In partial responders in the 0.1-3.0 mg/kg groups, normalized peripheral clonal expansion was found to be among the lowest, especially among CD8+ T cells. Low levels of normalized T-cell clonal expansion were also seen in some nonresponding patients. At doses from 0.1 to 3.0 mg/kg, clonal expansion was seen in both CD4+ and CD8+ blood T cells between baseline and week 6. Antigen specificity was not determined for the clonally expanded peripheral T cells. On average, CD8+ T cells showed more expanded clones than CD4+ T cells after ivuxolimab.

Patients with autoimmune disease history or receiving systemic immunosuppression were excluded from the trial. In every dose cohort, peripheral blood was drawn for TCR sequencing at baseline, cycle 4 day 1, and cycle 7 day 1. Samples were obtained from an open-label, multicenter, first-in-human phase I dose-escalation trial of ivuxolimab. The trial enrolled adults with locally advanced or metastatic head and neck squamous cell, hepatocellular, melanoma or renal cell carcinoma. Before TCR sequencing, CD4+ and CD8+ T cells were separately sorted from peripheral blood. Genomic DNA was isolated from the sorted cells so that the TCRbeta CDR3 region could be sequenced. The immunoSEQ Assay was used for sequencing of TCRbeta CDR3 regions. As stored in TCRdb, this immuneACCESS dataset retains in-frame rearrangements with V and J assigned. A fraction of the clones does not appear; measured against another copy, unresolved V genes explain less than half of the discrepancy, and the remainder lacks a known reason. This sample gives approximately 98,000 clones in total; about 91% of them show up just once. The ten largest clonotypes hold around 0.64% of the sample.

This specimen was CD4+ or CD8+ T cells sorted from blood, taken in a trial of the OX40 agonist ivuxolimab. This sequence was found in an adult with an advanced solid tumor such as melanoma, head and neck, liver or kidney cancer. The rearrangement combines TRBV10-3 with TRBJ2-7, and TRBD1 aligns with 10 junction nucleotides. This receptor has the CDR3 CAISGGQGRGEQYF. At the DNA level, the sequence is TGTGCCATCAGTGGGGGACAGGGGAGGGGCGAGCAGTACTTC.